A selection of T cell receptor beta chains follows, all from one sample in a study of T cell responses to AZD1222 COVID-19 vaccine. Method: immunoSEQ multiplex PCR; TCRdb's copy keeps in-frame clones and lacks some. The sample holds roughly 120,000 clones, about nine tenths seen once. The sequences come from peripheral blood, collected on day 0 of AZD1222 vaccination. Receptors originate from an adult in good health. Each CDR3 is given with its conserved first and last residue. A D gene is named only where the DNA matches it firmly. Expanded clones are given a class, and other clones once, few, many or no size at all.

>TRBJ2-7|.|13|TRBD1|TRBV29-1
TGCAGCGTTGGTGGGACAGGGGCCTACGAGCAGTACTTC
CSVGGTGAYEQYF
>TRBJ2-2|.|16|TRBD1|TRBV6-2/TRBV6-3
TGTGCCAGCAGTCTCCGGGACAGGGTTTTGGCCGGGGAGCTGTTTTTT
CASSLRDRVLAGELFF
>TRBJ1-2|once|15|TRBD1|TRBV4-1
TGCGCCAGCAGATACCCGGGACAGGGGACGAATGGCTACACCTTC
CASRYPGQGTNGYTF
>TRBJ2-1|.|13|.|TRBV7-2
TGTGCCAGCAGCTTAGACCAGTACAATGAGCAGTTCTTC
CASSLDQYNEQFF
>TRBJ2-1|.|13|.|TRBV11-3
TGTGCCAGCAGCTTAGGGAAAAACAATGAGCAGTTCTTC
CASSLGKNNEQFF
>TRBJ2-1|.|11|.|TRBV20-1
TGCAGTGCTATTAGCGTCAATGAGCAGTTCTTC
CSAISVNEQFF
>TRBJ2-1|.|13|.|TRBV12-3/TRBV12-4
TGTGCCAGCAGTTTAGGAGCGGACAATGAGCAGTTCTTC
CASSLGADNEQFF
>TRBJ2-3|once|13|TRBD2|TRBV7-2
TGTGCCAGCAGCGGCCGCCCGGGGGGGGCGCAGTATTTT
CASSGRPGGAQYF
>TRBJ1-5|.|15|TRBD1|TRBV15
TGTGCCACCAGCGGGGGAGGGACAGGGTATCAGCCCCAGCATTTT
CATSGGGTGYQPQHF
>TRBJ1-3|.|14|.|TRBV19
TGTGCCAGTAGTATGACCGGATCTGGAAACACCATATATTTT
CASSMTGSGNTIYF
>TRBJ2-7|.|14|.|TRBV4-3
TGCGCCAGCAGCCAAGTCGGTCGGGACTACGAGCAGTACTTC
CASSQVGRDYEQYF
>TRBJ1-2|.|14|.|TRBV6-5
TGTGCCAGCATACCCTCCCAAGGGGGCTATGGCTACACCTTC
CASIPSQGGYGYTF
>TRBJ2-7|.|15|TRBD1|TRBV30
TGTGCCTGGAGCGAGAGGGACAGGGGATCCTACGAGCAGTACTTC
CAWSERDRGSYEQYF
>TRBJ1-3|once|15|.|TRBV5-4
TGTGCCAGCAGCAAGGATTGGGGTACTGGAAACACCATATATTTT
CASSKDWGTGNTIYF
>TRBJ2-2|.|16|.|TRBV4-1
TGCGCCAGCAGCCAAGTCAACGGATGGGTTACCGGGGAGCTGTTTTTT
CASSQVNGWVTGELFF
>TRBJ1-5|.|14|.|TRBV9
TGTGCCAGCAGCGTAGGGGGGGTCAATCAGCCCCAGCATTTT
CASSVGGVNQPQHF
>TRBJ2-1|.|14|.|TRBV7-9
TGTGCCAGCAGCTTAATCGGCTCCTACAATGAGCAGTTCTTC
CASSLIGSYNEQFF
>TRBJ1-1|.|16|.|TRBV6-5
TGTGCCAGCAGTTACCTCGGGGTTGAGGGGCCCACTGAAGCTTTCTTT
CASSYLGVEGPTEAFF
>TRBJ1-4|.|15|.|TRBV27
TGTGCCAGCAGGGGCGTTGGGGGGGTTAAGGAAAAACTGTTTTTT
CASRGVGGVKEKLFF
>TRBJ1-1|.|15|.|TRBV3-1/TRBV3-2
TGTGCCAGCAGCGTGCACCTAGGGAGGAACACTGAAGCTTTCTTT
CASSVHLGRNTEAFF
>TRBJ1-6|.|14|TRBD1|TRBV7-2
TGTGCCAGCAAGGACAGGAGGAATAATTCACCCCTCCACTTT
CASKDRRNNSPLHF
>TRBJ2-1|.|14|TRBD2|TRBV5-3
TGTGCCAGAAGCTCAACTAGCGGGATTAATGAGCAGTTCTTC
CARSSTSGINEQFF
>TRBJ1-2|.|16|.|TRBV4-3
TGCGCCAGCAGCCAGTCCTCGCCCCCGCCTTTCTATGGCTACACCTTC
CASSQSSPPPFYGYTF
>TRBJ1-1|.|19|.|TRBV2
TGTGCCAGCAGTCAGCGACCCTCCCCGGCATCCCCCAGGAACACTGAAGCTTTCTTT
CASSQRPSPASPRNTEAFF
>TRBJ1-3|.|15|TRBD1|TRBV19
TGTGCCAGTAGCCACTACAGGGGGCAAGGAAACACCATATATTTT
CASSHYRGQGNTIYF
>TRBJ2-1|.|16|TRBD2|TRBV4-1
TGCGCCAGCAGCCAAGAATCGGGAGGGGCCTACAATGAGCAGTTCTTC
CASSQESGGAYNEQFF
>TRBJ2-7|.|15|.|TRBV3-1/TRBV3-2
TGTGCCAGCAGCCAAGCCGTTTCCTTCCTAGGAGAGCAGTACTTC
CASSQAVSFLGEQYF
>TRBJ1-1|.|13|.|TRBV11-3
TGTGCCAGCAGCTTAACTATAAACACTGAAGCTTTCTTT
CASSLTINTEAFF
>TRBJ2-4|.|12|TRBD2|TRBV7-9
TGTGCCAGCAGCGGTCGGACTAGCTCTCAGTACTTC
CASSGRTSSQYF
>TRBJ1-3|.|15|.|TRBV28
TGTGCCAGCAGTTTAGCAGGGGCTAGCGGAAACACCATATATTTT
CASSLAGASGNTIYF
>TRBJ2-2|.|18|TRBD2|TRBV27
TGTGCCAGCAGTTTAGAGCGGGCGGGAGGGCCTCGAACCGGGGAGCTGTTTTTT
CASSLERAGGPRTGELFF
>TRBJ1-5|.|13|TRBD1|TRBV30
TGTGCCTGGAAGGGACAGGGTTTTCAGCCCCAGCATTTT
CAWKGQGFQPQHF
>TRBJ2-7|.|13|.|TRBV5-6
TGTGCCAGCAGCTTGCCCCCTTTGAACGAGCAGTACTTC
CASSLPPLNEQYF
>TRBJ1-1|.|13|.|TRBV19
TGTGCCAGTAGTTTCATAATGAACACTGAAGCTTTCTTT
CASSFIMNTEAFF
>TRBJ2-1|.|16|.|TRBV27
TGTGCCAGCAGTAGGGTTTTTCCGGGGGCCTACAATGAGCAGTTCTTC
CASSRVFPGAYNEQFF
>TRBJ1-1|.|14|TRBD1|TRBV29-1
TGCAGCGCTGACAGGGACGCAGCAGGCACTGAAGCTTTCTTT
CSADRDAAGTEAFF
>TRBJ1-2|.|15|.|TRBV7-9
TGTGCCAGCAGCTTAGGAGACAGGAGTTTATATGGCTACACCTTC
CASSLGDRSLYGYTF
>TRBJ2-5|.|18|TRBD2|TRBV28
TGTGCCAGCAGTTCCAGGGGACTAGCGGGAGGTCTCCAAGAGACCCAGTACTTC
CASSSRGLAGGLQETQYF
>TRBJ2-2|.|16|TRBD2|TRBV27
TGTGCCAGCAGTCCTGGGACTAGCGGGAGTACCGGGGAGCTGTTTTTT
CASSPGTSGSTGELFF
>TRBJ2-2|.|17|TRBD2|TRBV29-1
TGCAGCGTTGTATCGACTAGCGGAGCCCTCAACACCGGGGAGCTGTTTTTT
CSVVSTSGALNTGELFF
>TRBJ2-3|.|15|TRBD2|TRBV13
TGTGCCAGCAGCTGGCTAGCGGGGGGGCCAGATACGCAGTATTTT
CASSWLAGGPDTQYF
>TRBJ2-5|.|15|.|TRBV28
TGTGCCAGCAGTCCCTCAGACAGGTACCAAGAGACCCAGTACTTC
CASSPSDRYQETQYF
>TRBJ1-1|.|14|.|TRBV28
TGTGCCAGCACTTTACGTCACCCGGACACTGAAGCTTTCTTT
CASTLRHPDTEAFF
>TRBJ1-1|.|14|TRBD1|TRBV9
TGTGCCAGCAGCGTAGAGAGGACAGGGGCTGAAGCTTTCTTT
CASSVERTGAEAFF
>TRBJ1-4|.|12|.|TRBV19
TGTGCCAGTAGTTTTTCGAGGACAAAACTGTTTTTT
CASSFSRTKLFF
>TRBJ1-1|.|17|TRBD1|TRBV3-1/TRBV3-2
TGTGCCAGCAGCCAAGACTTCCTCGACAGGGATAACACTGAAGCTTTCTTT
CASSQDFLDRDNTEAFF
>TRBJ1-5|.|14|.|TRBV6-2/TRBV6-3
TGTGCCAGCAGTTACGATTCCGGGAATCAGCCCCAGCATTTT
CASSYDSGNQPQHF
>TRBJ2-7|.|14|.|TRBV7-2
TGTGCCAGCAGCTACATCGGAGGGACCTACGAGCAGTACTTC
CASSYIGGTYEQYF